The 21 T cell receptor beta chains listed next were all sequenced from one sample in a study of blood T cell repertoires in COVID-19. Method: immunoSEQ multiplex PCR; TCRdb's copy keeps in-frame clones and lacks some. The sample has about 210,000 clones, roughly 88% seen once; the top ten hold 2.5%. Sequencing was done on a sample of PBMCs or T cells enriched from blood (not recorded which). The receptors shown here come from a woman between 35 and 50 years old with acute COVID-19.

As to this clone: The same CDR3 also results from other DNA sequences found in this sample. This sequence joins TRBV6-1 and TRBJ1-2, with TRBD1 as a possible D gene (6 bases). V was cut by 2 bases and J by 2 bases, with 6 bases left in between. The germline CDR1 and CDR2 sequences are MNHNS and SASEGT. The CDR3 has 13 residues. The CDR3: CASSEQGNYGYTF. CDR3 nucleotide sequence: TGTGCCAGCAGTGAACAGGGGAACTATGGCTACACCTTC.

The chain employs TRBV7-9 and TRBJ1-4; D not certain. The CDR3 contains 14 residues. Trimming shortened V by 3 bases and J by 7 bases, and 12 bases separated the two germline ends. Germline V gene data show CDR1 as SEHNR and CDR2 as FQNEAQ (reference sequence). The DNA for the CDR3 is TGTGCCAGCAGCTTCCGCGGGGTGGGTGAAAAACTGTTTTTT. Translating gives CASSFRGVGEKLFF. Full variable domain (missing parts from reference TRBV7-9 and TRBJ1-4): DTGVSQNPRHKITKRGQNVTFRCDPISEHNRLYWYRQTLGQGPEFLTYFQNEAQLEKSRLLSDRFSAERPKGSFSTLEIQRTEQGDSAMYLCASSFRGVGEKLFFGSGTQLSVL.

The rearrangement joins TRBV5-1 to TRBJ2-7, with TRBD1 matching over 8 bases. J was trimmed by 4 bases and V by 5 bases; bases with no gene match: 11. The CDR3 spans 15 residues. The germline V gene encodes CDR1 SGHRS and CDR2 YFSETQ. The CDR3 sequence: CASRPDRGRYYEQYF. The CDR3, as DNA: TGCGCCAGCAGGCCTGACAGGGGCCGCTATTACGAGCAGTACTTC.

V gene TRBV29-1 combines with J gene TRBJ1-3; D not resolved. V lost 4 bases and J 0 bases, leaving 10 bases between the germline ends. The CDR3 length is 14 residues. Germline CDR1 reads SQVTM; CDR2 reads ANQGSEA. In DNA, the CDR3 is TGCAGCGTTGTTGTCGGTAACTCTGGAAACACCATATATTTT. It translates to CSVVVGNSGNTIYF.

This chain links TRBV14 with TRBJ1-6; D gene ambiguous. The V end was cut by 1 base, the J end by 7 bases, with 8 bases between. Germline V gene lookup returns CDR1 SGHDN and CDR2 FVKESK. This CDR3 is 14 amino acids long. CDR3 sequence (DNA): TGTGCCAGCAGCCAAGGCAGTTTCAATTCACCCCTCCACTTT. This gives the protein CASSQGSFNSPLHF.

The CDR3 DNA follows: TGTGCCAGCAGTGTACAGGGAGAGGGGACTGAAGCTTTCTTT. It codes for CASSVQGEGTEAFF. The chain combines TRBV2 with TRBJ1-1, with D maybe TRBD1 (6 bases). The V gene lost 4 bases and the J gene lost 5 bases, with 14 bases spanning the gap. The CDR3 totals 14 residues. Germline-derived CDR1 and CDR2 are SNHLY and FYNNEI.

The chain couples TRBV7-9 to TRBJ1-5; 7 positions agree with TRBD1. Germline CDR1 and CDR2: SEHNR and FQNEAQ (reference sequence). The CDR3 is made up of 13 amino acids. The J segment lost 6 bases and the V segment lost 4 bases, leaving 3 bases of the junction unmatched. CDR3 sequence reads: CASSSAGGQPQHF. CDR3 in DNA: TGTGCCAGCAGCTCTGCAGGGGGTCAGCCCCAGCATTTT.

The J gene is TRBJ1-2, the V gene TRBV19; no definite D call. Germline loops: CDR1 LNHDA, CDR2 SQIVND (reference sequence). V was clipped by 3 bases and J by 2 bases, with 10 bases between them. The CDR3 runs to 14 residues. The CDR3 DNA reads TGTGCCAGTAGTATCCCGCGCCGAAACTATGGCTACACCTTC. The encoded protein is CASSIPRRNYGYTF.

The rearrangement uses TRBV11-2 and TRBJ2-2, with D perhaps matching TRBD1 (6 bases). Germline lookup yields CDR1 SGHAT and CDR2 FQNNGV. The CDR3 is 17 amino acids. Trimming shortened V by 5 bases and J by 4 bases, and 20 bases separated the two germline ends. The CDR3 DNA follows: TGTGCCAGCAGCGTGACCCCAGGGGAATGGGCCACCGGGGAGCTGTTTTTT. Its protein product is CASSVTPGEWATGELFF.

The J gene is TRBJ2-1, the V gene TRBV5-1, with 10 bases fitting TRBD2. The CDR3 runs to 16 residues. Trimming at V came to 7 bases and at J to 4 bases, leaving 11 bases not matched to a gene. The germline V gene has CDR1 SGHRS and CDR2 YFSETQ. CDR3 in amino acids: CASAITSGTLYNEQFF. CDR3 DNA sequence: TGCGCCAGCGCCATCACTAGCGGGACATTATACAATGAGCAGTTCTTC.

CDR3 bases: TGTGCCAGCAGCTTAGTCCCGGGTCAGCCCCAGCATTTT. This translates into CASSLVPGQPQHF. The chain joins TRBV7-2 to TRBJ1-5; no reliable D call. Germline CDR1 is SGHTA and CDR2 is FQGNSA. Deletions cut 1 base from V and 6 bases from J, with 7 bases between. This CDR3 is 13 amino acids long.

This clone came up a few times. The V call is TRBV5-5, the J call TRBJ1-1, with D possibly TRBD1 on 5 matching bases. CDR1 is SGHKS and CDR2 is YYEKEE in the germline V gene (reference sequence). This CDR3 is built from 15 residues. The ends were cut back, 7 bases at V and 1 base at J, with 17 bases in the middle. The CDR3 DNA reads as TGTGCCAGCCACCCCCAACCACAGGAGAACACTGAAGCTTTCTTT. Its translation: CASHPQPQENTEAFF.

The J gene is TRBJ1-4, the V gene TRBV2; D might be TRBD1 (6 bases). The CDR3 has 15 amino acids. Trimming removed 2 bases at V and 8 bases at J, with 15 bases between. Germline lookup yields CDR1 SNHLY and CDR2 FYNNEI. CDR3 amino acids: CASSEKGRGMEKLFF. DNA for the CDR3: TGTGCCAGCAGTGAAAAGGGCAGGGGAATGGAAAAACTGTTTTTT.

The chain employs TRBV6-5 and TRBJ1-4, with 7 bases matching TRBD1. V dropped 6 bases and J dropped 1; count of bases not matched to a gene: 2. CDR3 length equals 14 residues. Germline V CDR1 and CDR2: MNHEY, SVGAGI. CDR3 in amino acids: CASRRQGTNEKLFF. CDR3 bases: TGTGCCAGCAGGCGACAGGGAACTAATGAAAAACTGTTTTTT.

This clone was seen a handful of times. Here the CDR3 DNA reads TGTGCCTGGAGTGTGCTCAGTTCTAACTATGGCTACACCTTC. Its translation is CAWSVLSSNYGYTF. The chain has TRBV30 and TRBJ1-2, with D unresolved. The germline V gene has CDR1 GTSNPN and CDR2 SVGIG (reference sequence). V lost 0 bases and J 0 bases, leaving 8 bases between the germline ends. This CDR3 region has 14 residues.

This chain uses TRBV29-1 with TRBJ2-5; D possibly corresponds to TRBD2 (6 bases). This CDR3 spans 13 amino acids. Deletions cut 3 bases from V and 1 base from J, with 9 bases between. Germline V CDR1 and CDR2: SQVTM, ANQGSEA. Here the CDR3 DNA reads TGCAGCGTTGATGAAGCGGGCCAAGAGACCCAGTACTTC. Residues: CSVDEAGQETQYF.

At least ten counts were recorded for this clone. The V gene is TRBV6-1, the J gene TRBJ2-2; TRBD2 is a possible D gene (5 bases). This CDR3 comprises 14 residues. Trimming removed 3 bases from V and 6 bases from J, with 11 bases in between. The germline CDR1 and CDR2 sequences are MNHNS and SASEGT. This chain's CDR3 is CASSDQLDPGELFF. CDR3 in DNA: TGTGCCAGCAGTGACCAACTAGATCCCGGGGAGCTGTTTTTT.

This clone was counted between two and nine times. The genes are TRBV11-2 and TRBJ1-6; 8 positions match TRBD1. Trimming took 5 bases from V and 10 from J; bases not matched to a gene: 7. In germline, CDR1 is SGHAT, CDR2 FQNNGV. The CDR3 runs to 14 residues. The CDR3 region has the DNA TGTGCCAGCAGCAAGACAGGGGTGAGATCACCCCTCCACTTT. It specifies CASSKTGVRSPLHF.

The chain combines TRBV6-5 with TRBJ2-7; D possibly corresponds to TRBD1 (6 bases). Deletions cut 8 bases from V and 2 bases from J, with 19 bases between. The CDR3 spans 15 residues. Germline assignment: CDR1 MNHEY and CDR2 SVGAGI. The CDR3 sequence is CASVTRGRGAYEQYF. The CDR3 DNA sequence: TGTGCCAGCGTAACACGGGGCAGGGGAGCCTACGAGCAGTACTTC.

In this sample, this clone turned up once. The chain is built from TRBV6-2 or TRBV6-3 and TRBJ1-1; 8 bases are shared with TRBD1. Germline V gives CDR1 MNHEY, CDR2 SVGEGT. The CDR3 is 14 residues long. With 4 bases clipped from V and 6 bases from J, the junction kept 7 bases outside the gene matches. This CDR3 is CASSFPGQVSEAFF. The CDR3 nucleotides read TGTGCCAGCAGTTTTCCGGGACAGGTCTCTGAAGCTTTCTTT.

CDR3 protein: CSVAGTGNQPQHF. The CDR3 nucleotides are TGCAGCGTCGCCGGGACAGGCAATCAGCCCCAGCATTTT. The chain couples TRBV29-1 to TRBJ1-5; 7 nucleotides match TRBD1. The CDR3 spans 13 residues. Germline CDR1 reads SQVTM; CDR2 reads ANQGSEA. V trimming: 6 bases; J trimming: 2 bases; junction bases outside the gene matches: 4.